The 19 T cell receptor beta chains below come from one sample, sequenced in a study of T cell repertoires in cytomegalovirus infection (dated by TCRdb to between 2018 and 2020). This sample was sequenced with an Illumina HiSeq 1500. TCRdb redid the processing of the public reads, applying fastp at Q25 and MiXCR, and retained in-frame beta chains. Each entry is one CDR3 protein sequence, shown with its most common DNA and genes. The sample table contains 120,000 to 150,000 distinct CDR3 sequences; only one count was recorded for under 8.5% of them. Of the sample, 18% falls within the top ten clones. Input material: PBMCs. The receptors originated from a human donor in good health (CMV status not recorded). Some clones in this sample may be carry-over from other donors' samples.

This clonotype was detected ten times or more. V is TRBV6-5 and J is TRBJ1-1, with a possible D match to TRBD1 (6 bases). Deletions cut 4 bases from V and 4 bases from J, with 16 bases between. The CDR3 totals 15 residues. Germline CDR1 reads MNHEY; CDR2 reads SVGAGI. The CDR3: CASSLRRGRGTEAFF. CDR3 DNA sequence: TGTGCCAGCAGTTTGCGCAGGGGAAGAGGCACTGAAGCTTTCTTT.

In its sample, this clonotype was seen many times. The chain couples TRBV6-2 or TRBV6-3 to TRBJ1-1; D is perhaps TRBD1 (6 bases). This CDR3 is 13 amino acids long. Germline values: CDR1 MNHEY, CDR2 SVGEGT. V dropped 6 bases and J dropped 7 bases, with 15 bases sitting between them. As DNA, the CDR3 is TGTGCCAGCAGGGGGGCCAAACGAGATGAAGCTTTCTTT. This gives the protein CASRGAKRDEAFF.

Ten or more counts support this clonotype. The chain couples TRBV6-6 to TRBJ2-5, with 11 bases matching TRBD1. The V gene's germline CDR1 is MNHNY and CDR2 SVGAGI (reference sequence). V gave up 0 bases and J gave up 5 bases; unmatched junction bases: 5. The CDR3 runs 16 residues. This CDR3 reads CASSYSTDRGLETQYF. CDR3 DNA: TGTGCCAGCAGTTACTCGACGGACAGGGGGCTGGAGACCCAGTACTTC.

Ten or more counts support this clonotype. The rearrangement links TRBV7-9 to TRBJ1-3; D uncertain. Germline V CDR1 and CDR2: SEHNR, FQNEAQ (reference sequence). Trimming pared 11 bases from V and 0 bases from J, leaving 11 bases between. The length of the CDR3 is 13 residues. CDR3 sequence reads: CAGRESSGNTIYF. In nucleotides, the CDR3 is TGTGCCGGGAGGGAAAGCTCTGGAAACACCATATATTTT.

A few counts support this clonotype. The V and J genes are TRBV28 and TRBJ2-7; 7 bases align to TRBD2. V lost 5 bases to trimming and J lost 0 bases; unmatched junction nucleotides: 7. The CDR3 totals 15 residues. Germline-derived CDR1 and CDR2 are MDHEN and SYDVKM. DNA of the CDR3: TGTGCCAGCAGTAAACAACGCGGGGGCTCCTACGAGCAGTACTTC. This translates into CASSKQRGGSYEQYF. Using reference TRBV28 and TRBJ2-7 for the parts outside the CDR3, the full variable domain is DVKVTQSSRYLVKRTGEKVFLECVQDMDHENMFWYRQDPGLGLRLIYFSYDVKMKEKGDIPEGYSVSREKKERFSLILESASTNQTSMYLCASSKQRGGSYEQYFGPGTRLTVT.

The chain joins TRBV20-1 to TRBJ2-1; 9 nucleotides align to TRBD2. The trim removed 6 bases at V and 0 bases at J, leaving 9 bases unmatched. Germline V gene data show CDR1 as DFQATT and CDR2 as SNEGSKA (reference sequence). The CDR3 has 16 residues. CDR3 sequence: CSAVGGGADSYNEQFF. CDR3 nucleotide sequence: TGCAGTGCAGTAGGCGGGGGGGCAGACTCCTACAATGAGCAGTTCTTC.

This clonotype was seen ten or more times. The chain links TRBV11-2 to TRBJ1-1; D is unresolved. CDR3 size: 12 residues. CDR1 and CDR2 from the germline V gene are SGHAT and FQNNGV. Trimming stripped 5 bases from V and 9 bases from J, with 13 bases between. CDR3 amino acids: CASSPPGSKAFF. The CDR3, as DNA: TGTGCCAGCAGCCCCCCGGGAAGCAAAGCTTTCTTT.

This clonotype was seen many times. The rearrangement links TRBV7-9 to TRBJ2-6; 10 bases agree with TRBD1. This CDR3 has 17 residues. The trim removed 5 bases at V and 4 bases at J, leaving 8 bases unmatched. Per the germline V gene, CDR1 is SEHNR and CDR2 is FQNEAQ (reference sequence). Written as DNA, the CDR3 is TGTGCCAGCAGCCCCGGGACAGGGGATCGAGGGGCCAACGTCCTGACTTTC. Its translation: CASSPGTGDRGANVLTF.

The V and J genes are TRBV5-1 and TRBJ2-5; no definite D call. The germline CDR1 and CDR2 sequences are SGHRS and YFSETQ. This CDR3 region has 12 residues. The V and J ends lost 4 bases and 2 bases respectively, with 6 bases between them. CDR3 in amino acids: CASSVRQETQYF. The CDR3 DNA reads TGCGCCAGCAGCGTCAGACAAGAGACCCAGTACTTC.

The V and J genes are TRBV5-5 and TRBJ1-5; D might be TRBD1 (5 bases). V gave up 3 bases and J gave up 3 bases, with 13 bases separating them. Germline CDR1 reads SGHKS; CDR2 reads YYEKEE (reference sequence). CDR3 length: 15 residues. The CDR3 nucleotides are TGTGCCAGCAGCTGGGGACCACCCAACAATCAGCCCCAGCATTTT. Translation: CASSWGPPNNQPQHF. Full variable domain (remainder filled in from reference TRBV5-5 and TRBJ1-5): DAGVTQSPTHLIKTRGQQVTLRCSPISGHKSVSWYQQVLGQGPQFIFQYYEKEERGRGNFPDRFSARQFPNYSSELNVNALLLGDSALYLCASSWGPPNNQPQHFGDGTRLSIL.

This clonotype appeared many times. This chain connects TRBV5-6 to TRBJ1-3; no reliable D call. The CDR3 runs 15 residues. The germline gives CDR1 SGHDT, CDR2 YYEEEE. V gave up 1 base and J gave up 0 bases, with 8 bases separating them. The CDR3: CASSLTGNSGNTIYF. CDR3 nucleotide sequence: TGTGCCAGCAGCTTGACCGGGAACTCTGGAAACACCATATATTTT.

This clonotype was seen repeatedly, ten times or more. CDR3 nucleotides: TGTGCCAGCAGTTTCGCAGTGACTGAAGCTTTCTTT. Translating gives CASSFAVTEAFF. J is TRBJ1-1 and V is TRBV12-3 or TRBV12-4; D unresolved. V lost 3 bases, J lost 5 bases, and 7 bases lay in between. The CDR3 runs 12 residues.

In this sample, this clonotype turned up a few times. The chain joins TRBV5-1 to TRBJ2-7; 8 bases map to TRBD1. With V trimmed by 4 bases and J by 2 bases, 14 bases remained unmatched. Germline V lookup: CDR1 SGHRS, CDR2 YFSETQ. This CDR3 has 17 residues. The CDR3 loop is CASSLLRRGTGAYEQYF. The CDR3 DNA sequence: TGCGCCAGCAGCCTACTCCGCCGGGGGACAGGCGCCTACGAGCAGTACTTC. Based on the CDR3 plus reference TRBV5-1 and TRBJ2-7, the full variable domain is KAGVTQTPRYLIKTRGQQVTLSCSPISGHRSVSWYQQTPGQGLQFLFEYFSETQRNKGNFPGRFSGRQFSNSRSEMNVSTLELGDSALYLCASSLLRRGTGAYEQYFGPGTRLTVT.

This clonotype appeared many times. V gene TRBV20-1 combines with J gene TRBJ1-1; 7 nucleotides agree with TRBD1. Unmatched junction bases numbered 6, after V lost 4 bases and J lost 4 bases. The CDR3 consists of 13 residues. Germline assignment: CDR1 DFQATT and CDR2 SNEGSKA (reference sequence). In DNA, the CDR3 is TGCAGTGCTAACCAGGGGGGAGTCACTGAAGCTTTCTTT. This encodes CSANQGGVTEAFF.

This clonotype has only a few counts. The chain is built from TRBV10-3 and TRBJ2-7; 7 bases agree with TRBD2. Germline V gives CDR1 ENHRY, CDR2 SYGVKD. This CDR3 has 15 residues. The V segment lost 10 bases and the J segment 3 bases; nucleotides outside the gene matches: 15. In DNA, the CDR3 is TGTGCCACCCTTGGGGGGGACCCGTCCCTCTACGAGCAGTACTTC. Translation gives CATLGGDPSLYEQYF.

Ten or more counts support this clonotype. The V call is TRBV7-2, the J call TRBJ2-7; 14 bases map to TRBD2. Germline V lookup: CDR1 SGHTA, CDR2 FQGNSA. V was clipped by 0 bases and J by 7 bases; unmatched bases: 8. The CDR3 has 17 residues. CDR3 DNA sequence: TGTGCCAGCAGCTTAGCGGGACTAGCGGGGGCGCGGGGGGAGCAGTACTTC. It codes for CASSLAGLAGARGEQYF. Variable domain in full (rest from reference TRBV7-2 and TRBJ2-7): GAGVSQSPSNKVTEKGKDVELRCDPISGHTALYWYRQSLGQGLEFLIYFQGNSAPDKSGLPSDRFSAERTGGSVSTLTIQRTQQEDSAVYLCASSLAGLAGARGEQYFGPGTRLTVT.

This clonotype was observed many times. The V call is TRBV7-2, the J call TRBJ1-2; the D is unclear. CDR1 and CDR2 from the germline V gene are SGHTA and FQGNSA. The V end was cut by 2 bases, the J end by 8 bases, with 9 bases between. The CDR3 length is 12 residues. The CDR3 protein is CASSLNRFGYTF. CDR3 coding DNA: TGTGCCAGCAGCTTAAATCGATTCGGCTACACCTTC.

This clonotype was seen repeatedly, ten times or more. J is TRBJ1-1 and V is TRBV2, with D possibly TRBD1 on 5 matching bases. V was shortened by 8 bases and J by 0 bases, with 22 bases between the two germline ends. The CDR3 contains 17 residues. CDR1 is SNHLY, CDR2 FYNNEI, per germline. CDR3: CASGWAGGTTMNTEAFF. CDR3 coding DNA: TGTGCCAGCGGCTGGGCAGGAGGGACGACCATGAACACTGAAGCTTTCTTT.

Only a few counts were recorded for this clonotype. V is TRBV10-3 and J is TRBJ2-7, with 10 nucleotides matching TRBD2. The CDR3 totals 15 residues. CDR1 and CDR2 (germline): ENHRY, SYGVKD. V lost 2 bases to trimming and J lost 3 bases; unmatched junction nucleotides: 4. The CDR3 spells CAISEPSGGDYEQYF. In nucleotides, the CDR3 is TGTGCCATCAGTGAGCCGAGCGGGGGGGACTACGAGCAGTACTTC.